The 5 T cell receptor beta chains in this list originate from one sample, sequenced in a study of memory CD4+ T cells and cytomegalovirus serostatus. Single viable CD3+CD4+CD8-CD45RO+ cells were sorted as the memory CD4+ T cells. Clones were sequenced by immunoSEQ multiplex PCR, and TCRdb holds only the in-frame ones, with some missing. The table lists fewer than 40,000 clones, 75% to 80% of them singletons. Source material: memory CD4+ T cells from blood. The receptors derive from an adult in good health and CMV-seronegative.

The gene calls are TRBV19 and TRBJ2-7, with D possibly being TRBD1 or TRBD2 (6 bases each). The CDR3 consists of 13 residues. Deletions cut 4 bases from V and 6 bases from J, with 13 bases between. Germline V gene lookup returns CDR1 LNHDA and CDR2 SQIVND (reference sequence). The CDR3 loop is CASSTGAGGEQYF. The CDR3 DNA follows: TGTGCCAGTAGTACAGGGGCCGGGGGCGAGCAGTACTTC. The full variable domain, completed using reference TRBV19 and TRBJ2-7, is DGGITQSPKYLFRKEGQNVTLSCEQNLNHDAMYWYRQDPGQGLRLIYYSQIVNDFQKGDIAEGYSVSREKKESFPLTVTSAQKNPTAFYLCASSTGAGGEQYFGPGTRLTVT.

J is TRBJ2-1 and V is TRBV5-1; TRBD2 aligns across 7 bases. Germline values: CDR1 SGHRS, CDR2 YFSETQ. CDR3 length: 15 residues. J gave up 8 bases and V 7 bases, and 15 bases lay outside the gene matches. CDR3 bases: TGCGCCAGCGGGTCTGCAAGCGGGGATTGGGATGAGCAGTTCTTC. Amino acids: CASGSASGDWDEQFF. Full variable domain (rest looked up from reference TRBV5-1 and TRBJ2-1): KAGVTQTPRYLIKTRGQQVTLSCSPISGHRSVSWYQQTPGQGLQFLFEYFSETQRNKGNFPGRFSGRQFSNSRSEMNVSTLELGDSALYLCASGSASGDWDEQFFGPGTRLTVL.

This chain uses TRBV19 with TRBJ1-1; D gene uncertain. V gave up 4 bases and J gave up 1 base, with 13 bases separating them. The CDR3 contains 15 residues. Germline V gene lookup returns CDR1 LNHDA and CDR2 SQIVND (reference sequence). The CDR3 here is CASSTDRGENTEAFF. The CDR3 DNA follows: TGTGCCAGTAGTACCGACCGGGGTGAGAACACTGAAGCTTTCTTT. Full variable domain (rest looked up from reference TRBV19 and TRBJ1-1): DGGITQSPKYLFRKEGQNVTLSCEQNLNHDAMYWYRQDPGQGLRLIYYSQIVNDFQKGDIAEGYSVSREKKESFPLTVTSAQKNPTAFYLCASSTDRGENTEAFFGQGTRLTVV.

The chain has TRBV5-8 and TRBJ2-3; D not resolved. The CDR3 runs to 14 residues. V dropped 0 bases and J dropped 0 bases, with 5 bases sitting between them. Germline V gives CDR1 SGHTS, CDR2 YDEGEE. The chain's CDR3 is CASSLELSTDTQYF. The CDR3 DNA sequence: TGTGCCAGCAGCTTGGAGCTAAGCACAGATACGCAGTATTTT.

The rearrangement links TRBV14 to TRBJ2-5; TRBD1 matches at 9 bases. The germline CDR1 and CDR2 sequences are SGHDN and FVKESK. This CDR3 is built from 16 residues. J lost 4 bases, V lost 1 base, and 7 bases had no gene match. CDR3 sequence: CASSQGLTTGGETQYF. The CDR3 DNA follows: TGTGCCAGCAGCCAAGGCTTAACGACAGGGGGAGAGACCCAGTACTTC.